The sequence of this TCR beta chain was determined in a study of OX40 agonist ivuxolimab in advanced cancers. In terms of the full investigation: Ivuxolimab, which targeted the costimulatory receptor OX40 (CD134), was an agonistic, fully human IgG2 monoclonal antibody. The monotherapy dose-escalation portion (N ≈ 52 patients) of the phase I ivuxolimab trial is reported in the paper. In the dose-escalation cohort, 82.7% of patients were male, and the mean age was approximately 60 years, with a range of roughly 20 to 80. Among the approximately 50 dose-escalation patients, about 19 had hepatocellular carcinoma, approximately 15 melanoma, 9 renal cell carcinoma and 9 head and neck cancer. Three dose-escalation patients achieved partial responses, one with hepatocellular carcinoma and two with cutaneous melanoma. Intravenous ivuxolimab was administered to patients every 2 weeks at six dose levels: 0.01, 0.1, 0.3, 1.5, 3 and 10 mg/kg. Prior anti-PD-1, anti-PD-L1 or anti-CTLA-4 therapy was permitted, and checkpoint inhibitors had been received by less than 45% of dose-escalation patients. Peripheral TCRbeta sequencing aimed to test whether ivuxolimab altered TCR sequence diversity and caused clonal T-cell expansion. General study outcomes and caveats: After ivuxolimab, CD8+ T cells had more expanded clones than CD4+ T cells on average. The antigen specificity of the peripheral T cells that underwent clonal expansion was not determined. Low levels of normalized T-cell clonal expansion were also seen in some patients who did not respond. In the 0.1-3.0 mg/kg groups, partial responders had among the lowest normalized peripheral clonal expansion, particularly in CD8+ T cells. At doses of 0.1 to 3.0 mg/kg, clonal expansion of both CD4+ and CD8+ T cells in blood was seen between baseline and week 6.

Sequences SGHKS (CDR1) and YYEKEE (CDR2) are obtained from the germline V gene (reference sequence). Relative to germline, V is 4 bases shorter and J is 4 bases shorter, with 9 bases between their ends. Including cysteine and phenylalanine, the CDR3 has 12 amino acids. Only the CDR3 DNA stays, 36 bases, in frame from base 1. On this clone: Its target antigen remains unknown. Per-base qualities were not stored, and no clone one base away is much larger.

Genomic DNA was isolated from the sorted cells so that the TCRbeta CDR3 region could be sequenced. The immunoSEQ Assay was used for sequencing of TCRbeta CDR3 regions. What TCRdb holds here is the immuneACCESS table cut down to in-frame rearrangements. Part of the clones is not present; checked against another copy, under half of the missing clones reflect an unresolved V gene, and the others are unexplained. In this sample the table shows more than 40,000 clones, roughly 88% of which occur a single time. Around 3.4% of the sample comes from the top ten. The trial excluded patients who had a history of autoimmune disease or who were on systemic immunosuppression. Peripheral blood for TCR sequencing was drawn from every dose cohort at baseline, at cycle 4 day 1 and at cycle 7 day 1. Samples were obtained from an open-label, multicenter, first-in-human phase I dose-escalation trial of ivuxolimab. Adults with locally advanced or metastatic melanoma, renal cell carcinoma, hepatocellular carcinoma or head and neck squamous cell carcinoma were enrolled in the trial. CD4+ and CD8+ T cells were sorted separately from peripheral blood before TCR sequencing.

The sample was CD4+ or CD8+ T cells sorted from blood, taken in a trial of the OX40 agonist ivuxolimab. This receptor chain uses TRBV5-5 and TRBJ2-7, and perhaps TRBD1 as D gene, on 5 matching bases. This receptor was obtained from an adult with an advanced solid tumor such as melanoma, head and neck, liver or kidney cancer. The DNA sequence is TGTGCCAGCAGCCAGACAGCTTACGAGCAGTACTTC. Its translation reads: CASSQTAYEQYF.